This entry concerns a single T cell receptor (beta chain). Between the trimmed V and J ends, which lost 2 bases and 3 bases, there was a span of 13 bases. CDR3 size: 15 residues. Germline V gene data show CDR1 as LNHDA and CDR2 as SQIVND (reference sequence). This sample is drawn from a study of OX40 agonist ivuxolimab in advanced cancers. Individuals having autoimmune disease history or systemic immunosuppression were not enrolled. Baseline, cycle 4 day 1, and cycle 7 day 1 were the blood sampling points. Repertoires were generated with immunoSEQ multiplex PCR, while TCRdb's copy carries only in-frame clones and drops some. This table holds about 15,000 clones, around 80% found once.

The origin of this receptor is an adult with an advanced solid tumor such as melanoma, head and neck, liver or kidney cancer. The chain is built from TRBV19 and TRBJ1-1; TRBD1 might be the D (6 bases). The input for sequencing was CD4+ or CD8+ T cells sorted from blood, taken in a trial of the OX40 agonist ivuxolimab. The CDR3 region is CASSIWAGVDTEAFF. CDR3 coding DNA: TGTGCCAGTAGTATATGGGCAGGGGTGGACACTGAAGCTTTCTTT.